This T cell receptor beta chain came from a study of blood T cell repertoires in COVID-19. Study summary: COVID-19 samples from acute and convalescent phases originated in the United States, Italy and Spain.

Profiled with immunoSEQ multiplex PCR; TCRdb holds only in-frame clones, not every one. The sample lists some 45,000 clones, around nine tenths occurring once. From germline, CDR1 is LGHDT and CDR2 YNNKEL (reference sequence). The CDR3 spans 14 residues. V was clipped by 1 base and J by 2 bases, with 9 bases between them. The source material was peripheral blood. The sequence was obtained from a human donor in a cohort sampled during active COVID-19. The chain links TRBV3-1 (or the pseudogene TRBV3-2) to TRBJ2-7; D may be TRBD1 (5 bases). This CDR3 is CASSQGQGPYEQYF. The CDR3, as DNA: TGTGCCAGCAGCCAAGGTCAGGGTCCCTACGAGCAGTACTTC.